A selection of T cell receptor beta chains follows, all from one sample in a study of coeliac disease. Profiled with immunoSEQ multiplex PCR; TCRdb holds only in-frame clones, not every one. The repertoire holds roughly 1,100 clones, with 55% to 75% as singletons. Specimen: lamina propria lymphocytes from the gut. The receptors stem from a woman in her thirties or forties with celiac disease on a gluten-free diet, and with hypertension. Each CDR3 is given with its conserved first and last residue. A D gene is named only where the DNA matches it firmly. The size field is filled for only some rows; it gives once, few, many or a size class.

TRBV27	TRBD2	once	TRBJ2-1	TGTGCCAGCAGTTCCCGACTAGCGGGCACCTACAATGAGCAGTTCTTC	CASSSRLAGTYNEQFF
TRBV30	NA	NA	TRBJ2-7	TGTGCCTGGAGTGTATATTTGTGGGGGCCGTCCGAGGAGCAGTACTTC	CAWSVYLWGPSEEQYF
TRBV4-1	NA	NA	TRBJ1-2	TGCGCCAGCAGCCAAGATCTCTTCTATGGAGGGGCCCCCTATGGCTACACCTTC	CASSQDLFYGGAPYGYTF
TRBV27	TRBD1	NA	TRBJ1-1	TGTGCCAGCAGTAGGGACAGGTCGAACACTGAAGCTTTCTTT	CASSRDRSNTEAFF
TRBV27	NA	NA	TRBJ2-7	TGTGCCAGCAGCCCGGGGATCTACGAGCAGTACTTC	CASSPGIYEQYF
TRBV7-6	NA	NA	TRBJ1-2	TGTGCCAGCAGCCTTATGAAAGCCGATGTCAGGAAGTATGGCTACACCTTC	CASSLMKADVRKYGYTF
TRBV19	NA	NA	TRBJ1-1	TGTGCCAGTAGTATTAAAGGGGACACTGAAGCTTTCTTT	CASSIKGDTEAFF
TRBV4-1	NA	few	TRBJ2-7	TGCGCCAGCAGCCAAGTCTCAGGGGGGACCTACGAGCAGTACTTC	CASSQVSGGTYEQYF
TRBV7-8	NA	NA	TRBJ2-2	TGTGCCAGCAGCTTAGATCCAGGGACCGGGGAGCTGTTTTTT	CASSLDPGTGELFF
TRBV9	TRBD2	NA	TRBJ2-1	TGTGCCAGCAGCGTAGGACTAGCGCCATACAATGAGCAGTTCTTC	CASSVGLAPYNEQFF
TRBV28	TRBD1	NA	TRBJ1-2	TGTGCCAGCAGTCCCACGGACAGGGGGACCAACTATGGCTACACCTTC	CASSPTDRGTNYGYTF
TRBV27	TRBD2	NA	TRBJ2-1	TGTGCCAGCAGTCGAAGCGGGGGGGGGAACAATGAGCAGTTCTTC	CASSRSGGGNNEQFF
TRBV28	NA	once	TRBJ2-3	TGTGCCAGCACCCTAAGGGTTGACAGACGGAACACAGATACGCAGTATTTT	CASTLRVDRRNTDTQYF
TRBV6-1	NA	once	TRBJ2-7	TGTGCCAGCACCCGGGTTGGTTACGAGCAGTACTTC	CASTRVGYEQYF
TRBV10-1	NA	once	TRBJ1-2	TGCGCCAGCAGTATCAAGGGATCCGGACTCAGGAAGTATGGCTACACCTTC	CASSIKGSGLRKYGYTF
TRBV19	TRBD2	few	TRBJ2-1	TGTGCCAGTAGTTCTAGCGGGCGGTACAATGAGCAGTTCTTC	CASSSSGRYNEQFF
TRBV6-1	TRBD1	once	TRBJ2-3	TGTGCCAGCAGTGAGGGGACAGGGGCAGATACGCAGTATTTT	CASSEGTGADTQYF
TRBV7-2	NA	NA	TRBJ1-5	TGTGCCAGCAGCTTAGCAATTAATAGCAATCAGCCCCAGCATTTT	CASSLAINSNQPQHF
TRBV7-8	NA	NA	TRBJ1-1	TGTGCCAGCAGCTTAGGGACTATTAACACTGAAGCTTTCTTT	CASSLGTINTEAFF
TRBV29-1	TRBD2	few	TRBJ2-3	TGCAGCGTTGAACTAGCGGGGGGCACAGATACGCAGTATTTT	CSVELAGGTDTQYF
TRBV4-1	NA	large	TRBJ2-3	TGCGCCAGCAGCCTGTTGGACATTAATACGCAGTATTTT	CASSLLDINTQYF
TRBV11-2	NA	NA	TRBJ2-5	TGTGCCAGCAGCTTAGAGGCTGGATGGCGGGGACAAGAGACCCAGTACTTC	CASSLEAGWRGQETQYF
TRBV10-3	TRBD1	once	TRBJ1-2	TGTGCCATCAGTGACCCCTTATCAGGGGGAAACCTCTATGGCTACACCTTC	CAISDPLSGGNLYGYTF
TRBV6-1	NA	NA	TRBJ2-1	TGTGCCAGCAGTGCCCGGGACAACTGGGAAAGCAATGAGCAGTTCTTC	CASSARDNWESNEQFF
TRBV5-6	TRBD1	NA	TRBJ2-1	TGTGCCAGCAGCTGGACCGGGACAGGGAGGCTCAATGAGCAGTTCTTC	CASSWTGTGRLNEQFF
TRBV4-1	NA	NA	TRBJ2-3	TGCGCCAGCAGCCAAGAGTGGGAGAGGGGCACAGATACGCAGTATTTT	CASSQEWERGTDTQYF
TRBV27	NA	NA	TRBJ1-5	TGTGCCAGCAGTCCGGGGGGAAGCGGCAATCAGCCCCAGCATTTT	CASSPGGSGNQPQHF
TRBV5-1	TRBD1	NA	TRBJ1-3	TGCGCCAGCAGCTTAGGACAGGGGACAAACACCATATATTTT	CASSLGQGTNTIYF
TRBV2	TRBD1	NA	TRBJ2-1	TGTGCCAGCAGTGTTCAGGGGGCGGCCAATGAGCAGTTCTTC	CASSVQGAANEQFF
TRBV7-9	NA	NA	TRBJ1-5	TGTGCCAGCAGCTCCACAGGGTCGGGGATTCAGCCCCAGCATTTT	CASSSTGSGIQPQHF
TRBV30	NA	NA	TRBJ1-1	TGTGCCTGGAGTAACCGGGGGGGGAACACTGAAGCTTTCTTT	CAWSNRGGNTEAFF
TRBV4-3	NA	NA	TRBJ1-1	TGCGCCAGCAGCCAAGACCCAGGCCCCACTGAAGCTTTCTTT	CASSQDPGPTEAFF
TRBV29-1	TRBD2	NA	TRBJ2-2	TGCAGCGGGGGGGGAGAACACCGGGGAGCTGTTTTT	CSGGGEHRGAVF
TRBV21-1	NA	few	TRBJ1-6	TGTGCCAGCAGCAGTCGAAATACAGGGTCTAGTGGGAATTCACCCCTCCACTTT	CASSSRNTGSSGNSPLHF
TRBV29-1	TRBD1	NA	TRBJ1-3	TGCAGCGTTAAACAGGGGAGCTCTGGAAACACCATATATTTT	CSVKQGSSGNTIYF
TRBV6-5	NA	NA	TRBJ2-7	TGTGCCAGCAGCCAGGACAGCTACTCCTACGAGCAGTACTTC	CASSQDSYSYEQYF
TRBV7-2	TRBD2	NA	TRBJ2-3	TGTGCCAGCATTGGACTAGCGGGAGTAACACCGTTCGCAGATACGCAGTATTTT	CASIGLAGVTPFADTQYF
TRBV7-8	TRBD2	few	TRBJ2-7	TGTGCCAGCAGCTCAAACTTAGCGGGACCCAAATACGAGCAGTACTTC	CASSSNLAGPKYEQYF
TRBV6-5	NA	NA	TRBJ2-5	TGTGCCGTCCGGGGAGGCGATCGGGAGACCCAGTACTTC	CAVRGGDRETQYF
TRBV5-1	TRBD1	NA	TRBJ1-3	TGCGCCAGCAGCTCGACAGGGGTCGGAAACACCATATATTTT	CASSSTGVGNTIYF
TRBV2	TRBD1	NA	TRBJ1-2	TGTGCCAGCAGTGAAGGAGGGACAGGGACCGGCTACACCTTC	CASSEGGTGTGYTF
TRBV30	NA	NA	TRBJ1-6	TGTGCCTGGAGTGCTTCGCGGGTTAGAGGGAATTCACCCCTCCACTTT	CAWSASRVRGNSPLHF
TRBV29-1	NA	few	TRBJ2-5	TGCAGCGTTGATTCTAACAGGTACCAAGAGACCCAGTACTTC	CSVDSNRYQETQYF